These T cell receptor beta chains were read from a single sample in a study of regulatory T cells in long-lasting Graves disease. TCRdb re-called the multiplex PCR reads through MiXCR, storing one row per CDR3 protein. The sample holds around 400,000 distinct CDR3 sequences, roughly 23% seen once. The specimen was peripheral blood mononuclear cells (PBMCs), collected when the disease was refractory, from a patient treated with antithyroid drugs. The receptors here all came from a woman aged 40-49 years with Graves disease. The CDR3 runs from the conserved cysteine through the conserved F or W. A D gene is named only where the DNA matches it firmly. Where a row states a size, it is once, few, many or the class of an expanded clone; other rows omit it.

v_call	j_call	clone_size	d_call	cdr3_aa	cdr3_nt
TRBV28	TRBJ1-1	NA	NA	CASSPQTLAEAFF	TGTGCCAGCTCACCCCAGACCCTCGCCGAAGCTTTCTTT
TRBV20-1	TRBJ2-5	few	TRBD2	CSARDRQGLAGRETQYF	TGCAGTGCTAGAGATCGACAGGGACTAGCGGGACGAGAGACCCAGTACTTC
TRBV12-3/TRBV12-4	TRBJ2-1	NA	TRBD2	CASSLRREGRYNEQFF	TGTGCCAGCAGTTTGAGGCGGGAGGGCCGCTACAATGAGCAGTTCTTC
TRBV20-1	TRBJ2-7	few	NA	CSARRGSGSYEQYF	TGCAGTGCCAGGAGGGGCAGTGGCTCCTACGAGCAGTACTTC
TRBV20-1	TRBJ1-6	few	TRBD1	CSARDWDSFYNSPLHF	TGCAGTGCTAGAGATTGGGACAGCTTCTATAATTCACCCCTCCACTTT
TRBV2	TRBJ1-6	many	NA	CASSEQVDSPLHF	TGTGCCAGCAGTGAACAGGTCGATTCACCCCTCCACTTT
TRBV7-2	TRBJ2-7	once	TRBD2	CASSRIAGGAYEQYF	TGTGCCAGCAGCCGAATAGCGGGAGGCGCCTACGAGCAGTACTTC
TRBV12-3/TRBV12-4	TRBJ1-4	many	NA	CACTSWGIGEKLFF	TGTGCCTGCACCTCATGGGGGATTGGGGAAAAACTGTTTTTT
TRBV2	TRBJ2-3	few	TRBD2	CASRGRLAGGGDTQYF	TGTGCCAGCAGAGGACGACTAGCGGGGGGTGGGGATACGCAGTATTTT
TRBV2	TRBJ2-5	many	NA	CASSPRGSSQETQYF	TGTGCCAGCAGCCCTAGGGGGAGTTCCCAAGAGACCCAGTACTTC
TRBV12-3/TRBV12-4	TRBJ2-7	many	TRBD2	CASSSGLELYEQYF	TGTGCCAGCAGTTCTGGACTAGAATTGTACGAGCAGTACTTC
TRBV19	TRBJ2-2	NA	TRBD1	CASSTGTGGYGELFF	TGTGCCAGTAGTACCGGGACAGGGGGATACGGGGAGCTGTTTTTT
TRBV6-2/TRBV6-3	TRBJ2-7	NA	NA	CASRGGATYEQYF	TGTGCCAGCAGAGGTGGAGCCACCTACGAGCAGTACTTC
TRBV29-1	TRBJ2-7	many	NA	CSVERDSYEQYF	TGCAGCGTTGAGAGAGACTCCTACGAGCAGTACTTC
TRBV28	TRBJ2-7	few	NA	CASSLSKYEQYF	TGTGCCAGCAGTTTATCTAAATACGAGCAGTACTTC
TRBV28	TRBJ2-1	few	NA	CASSPVKGGAYNEQFF	TGTGCCAGCAGTCCTGTGAAGGGGGGTGCCTACAATGAGCAGTTCTTC